The entry that follows covers one TCR beta chain sequence. Its antigen is currently unknown. Libraries were prepared by immunoSEQ multiplex PCR; TCRdb keeps only in-frame clonotypes and omits some of them. Of 65,000 to 80,000 clones in the sample, 65% to 90% were seen once. The data are from a study of radiation and T cells in renal cell carcinoma. As to time point: blood 2 weeks post-SBRT. As to treatment: 15 Gy SBRT to primary tumor, nephrectomy 4 weeks later. Radiation-treated patients gave blood at baseline, week 2 and week 4. Clear cell pathology was present in this patient's renal cell carcinoma. General study points: No pretreatment tumor biopsies were available for baseline clonotypes. Top tumor clonotypes rose in blood 2 weeks post-radiation, then contracted.

The germline CDR1 and CDR2 sequences are MNHEY and SVGAGI. Between the trimmed V and J ends, which lost 4 bases and 4 bases, there was a span of 19 bases. CDR3 length equals 16 residues. V and J are TRBV6-5 and TRBJ1-1, with D possibly being TRBD1 (6 bases). The receptor's source is a woman in her forties or fifties with renal cell carcinoma. Source: blood, taken from a patient whose treatment included radiotherapy and nephrectomy. DNA of the CDR3: TGTGCCAGCAGTTTCAAGGAGTACAGGGACCTCACTGAAGCTTTCTTT. Translation: CASSFKEYRDLTEAFF.